The clone carrying this T cell receptor (beta chain) was observed a handful of times. Its matching antigen is unknown. The data belong to a study of CD8 T cells in ankylosing spondylitis. Whole-study findings and limits: Reports say disease-linked clones showed up significantly more in matched ankylosing spondylitis synovial fluid. The disease-linked clones had a CD8+ phenotype and low blood frequencies. Some of the motif variants had earlier been found in reactive arthritis patients' fluid and blood. Seemingly characteristic of ankylosing spondylitis blood was a TCR beta motif consisting of several highly homologous variants.

TCR beta libraries were made by quantitative 5'-RACE with molecular barcodes. TCRdb redid the calling of the 5' RACE reads with MiXCR, one entry per CDR3 protein. The table lists roughly 670,000 distinct CDR3 sequences, around a fifth of them singletons. The sequenced sample was blood, either unsorted or a sorted T cell fraction (not recorded which). This TCR was recovered from a male donor with ankylosing spondylitis.

The CDR3 DNA sequence: TGTGCCAGCAGCCCCTATGGGGCAGGTAGCTCCTACAATGAGCAGTTCTTC. Translated: CASSPYGAGSSYNEQFF. The chain links TRBV4-2 to TRBJ2-1, with D possibly TRBD1 on 5 matching bases. Looked up from germline, CDR1 is LGHNA and CDR2 is YNFKEQ. Deletions cut 4 bases from V and 0 bases from J, with 16 bases between. The CDR3 is 17 amino acids.